The entry below describes one TCR beta chain. Its antigen remains unidentified. The sample holds no much larger clone one base away, and base qualities are not on file. Libraries came from the immunoSEQ multiplex PCR assay. TCRdb's version of the immuneACCESS table is confined to in-frame rearrangements and falls short of the full clone set. An unresolved V gene accounts for under half of the shortfall where checked; the remainder is of unknown origin. The sample yields around 1,500 clones; approximately 69% were counted once. 6.5% to 9.5% of the sample lies in the top ten. This sample is drawn from a study of chemoradiotherapy in HPV16-positive cancers (dated by TCRdb to about 2022). Looking at the study overall: Using functional T-cell assays on cells from a couple of HPV16-positive patients, the researchers defined candidate HPV-specific T-cell clones and common TCR motifs. The study asked whether T-cell immunity against the HPV oncoproteins E6 and E7 changes during chemoradiotherapy and whether it affects survival. The candidate HPV-specific TCRs and motifs were subsequently tracked in TCR repertoires obtained from 90 or so patients with HPV-related cancers.

On the study overall, not on this receptor specifically: In HPV16-positive patients, expansion of HPV-responsive T cells during chemoradiotherapy was found to be associated with improved recurrence-free survival. Expansion of candidate HPV-specific clones and E7-related TCR motifs was observed in the tumor microenvironment during treatment, whereas no such expansion was observed for non-HPV-specific T cells. The functional definition of HPV-specific T cells came from only a couple of HPV16-positive patients, and the survival association was reported for HPV16-positive patients.

Repertoires were sampled repeatedly over the course of chemoradiotherapy so that clonal expansion in the tumor microenvironment could be followed. V sheds 3 bases and J sheds 6 bases, leaving 6 bases between their ends. CDR1 and CDR2 are drawn from the germline V gene: SGHDT, YYEEEE. The CDR3 has 12 amino acids, counting the end cysteine and phenylalanine. Only the CDR3 portion is preserved as DNA: 36 bases, with reading frame beginning at the first base. Here the sequenced sample was tumor tissue, taken from a patient who underwent chemoradiotherapy. The sequence was collected from a human donor with HPV-associated anogenital cancer. The sequence joins TRBV5-6 to TRBJ1-4; no D gene call is confident. The CDR3 protein: CASSSLDEKLFF. The nucleotides read TGTGCCAGCAGCTCCCTGGATGAAAAACTGTTTTTT.